This TCR beta chain stems from a study of blood T cell repertoires in COVID-19. CDR1 is SGHTA and CDR2 is FQGTGA in the germline V gene. The trim removed 5 bases at V and 6 bases at J, leaving 10 bases unmatched. The CDR3 totals 16 residues. Original processing notes: Reference gene primer amplification in the assay estimated nucleated cell counts. Profiled with immunoSEQ multiplex PCR; TCRdb holds only in-frame clones, not every one. V and J calls and clone size are as listed in that table; D and trimming were resolved from the DNA. The sample consists of 56,000 or so clones, about 85% of them appearing once.

Specimen: peripheral blood. This TCR came from a woman aged 80 or older with acute or convalescent COVID-19. This chain connects TRBV7-3 to TRBJ2-3; TRBD2 agrees at 11 bases. This CDR3 reads CASSRTGTSGGDTQYF. The DNA of the CDR3 is TGTGCCAGCAGCCGTACCGGGACTAGCGGAGGCGATACGCAGTATTTT.